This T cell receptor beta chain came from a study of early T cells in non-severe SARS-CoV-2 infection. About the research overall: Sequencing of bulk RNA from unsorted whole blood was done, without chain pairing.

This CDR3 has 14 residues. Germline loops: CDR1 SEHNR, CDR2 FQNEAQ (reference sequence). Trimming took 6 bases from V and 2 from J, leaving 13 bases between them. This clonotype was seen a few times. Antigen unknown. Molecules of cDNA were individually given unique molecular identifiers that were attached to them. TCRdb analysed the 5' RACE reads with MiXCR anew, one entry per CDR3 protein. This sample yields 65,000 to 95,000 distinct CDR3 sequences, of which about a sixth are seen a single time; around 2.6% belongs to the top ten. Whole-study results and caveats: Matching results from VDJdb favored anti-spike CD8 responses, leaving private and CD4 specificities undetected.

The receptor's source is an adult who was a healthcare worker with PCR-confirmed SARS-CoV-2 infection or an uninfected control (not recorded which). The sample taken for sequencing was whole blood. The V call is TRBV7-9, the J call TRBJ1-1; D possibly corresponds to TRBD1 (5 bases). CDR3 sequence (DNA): TGTGCCAGCAGTCCCCTCCGGGACAACACTGAAGCTTTCTTT. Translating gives CASSPLRDNTEAFF.